Listed here are 15 T cell receptor beta chains from one sample, sequenced in a study of T cell responses to AZD1222 COVID-19 vaccine. Repertoires were generated with immunoSEQ multiplex PCR, while TCRdb's copy carries only in-frame clones and drops some. The sample yields approximately 200,000 clones, roughly 90% seen once. Sequenced here: peripheral blood, sampled 28 days after the second AZD1222 dose. Receptor source: an adult who received the AZD1222 COVID-19 vaccine.

In this sample, this clone turned up once. The J gene is TRBJ2-7, the V gene TRBV20-1; D remains ambiguous. V lost 3 bases, J lost 1 base, and 16 bases lay in between. This CDR3 has 15 residues. In germline, CDR1 is DFQATT, CDR2 SNEGSKA (reference sequence). The CDR3 protein is CSASGTVSFSYEQYF. The CDR3 bases are TGCAGTGCTAGTGGTACTGTTTCCTTTTCCTACGAGCAGTACTTC.

This chain uses TRBV24-1 with TRBJ1-2; D is unclear. The CDR3 contains 13 residues. V was shortened by 9 bases and J by 5 bases, with 15 bases between the two germline ends. From germline, CDR1 is KGHDR and CDR2 SFDVKD. In DNA, the CDR3 is TGTGCCACCTCCTGGGAGGGATTTTATGGCTACACCTTC. It specifies CATSWEGFYGYTF.

This rearrangement joins TRBV5-1 to TRBJ2-1; 13 positions agree with TRBD2. Germline V gene sequence: CDR1 SGHRS, CDR2 YFSETQ. The CDR3 spans 15 residues. The trim removed 6 bases at V and 6 bases at J, leaving 6 bases unmatched. As DNA, the CDR3 is TGCGCCAGCACCGAACTAGCGGGAGGGAGCAATGAGCAGTTCTTC. It codes for CASTELAGGSNEQFF.

Comments on this clone: This same CDR3 is encoded by further DNA sequences in the sample. The chain uses TRBV28 and TRBJ2-1, with D tentatively TRBD1 or TRBD2 (6 bases each). This CDR3 contains 14 residues. V was clipped by 6 bases and J by 7 bases, with 16 bases between them. Germline CDR1 MDHEN, CDR2 SYDVKM. In DNA, the CDR3 is TGTGCCAGCAGCCTAGGAGGGGGAAGGAATGAGCAGTTCTTC. Protein: CASSLGGGRNEQFF.

The genes are TRBV6-6 and TRBJ1-6; D is undetermined. CDR3 size: 15 residues. Trimming pared 7 bases from V and 0 bases from J, leaving 10 bases between. Germline loops: CDR1 MNHNY, CDR2 SVGAGI (reference sequence). The CDR3, as DNA: TGTGCCAGCACTCACAGCAGCTCCTATAATTCACCCCTCCACTTT. Translation: CASTHSSSYNSPLHF.

This chain uses TRBV11-2 with TRBJ2-5; maybe TRBD1 (6 bases). Trimming took 8 bases from V and 3 from J, leaving 13 bases between them. Germline V gene sequence: CDR1 SGHAT, CDR2 FQNNGV. The CDR3 runs 13 residues. CDR3 sequence: CASQGSFEETQYF. The CDR3 DNA is TGTGCCAGCCAGGGGAGTTTCGAAGAGACCCAGTACTTC.

The chain uses TRBV25-1 and TRBJ2-7, with a possible D match to TRBD2 (6 bases). The germline V gene encodes CDR1 MGHDK and CDR2 SYGVNS. V lost 7 bases, J lost 3 bases, and 13 bases lay in between. The length of the CDR3 is 13 residues. As DNA, the CDR3 is TGTGCCAGCACCCCTGGGGGGATCTACGAGCAGTACTTC. Residues: CASTPGGIYEQYF.

The CDR3 DNA follows: TGTGCCAGCAGCCCAGTGGCAGGGGGTGGAAACACCATATATTTT. Translation: CASSPVAGGGNTIYF. The chain couples TRBV11-3 to TRBJ1-3, with TRBD1 identical over 7 bases. This CDR3 is built from 15 residues. V lost 5 bases to trimming and J lost 3 bases; unmatched junction nucleotides: 7. Germline values: CDR1 SGHNT, CDR2 YENEEA.

The chain combines TRBV11-2 with TRBJ1-2; 7 positions agree with TRBD1. This CDR3 has 14 residues. Germline V gives CDR1 SGHAT, CDR2 FQNNGV. V dropped 8 bases and J dropped 3; count of bases not matched to a gene: 9. CDR3: CASARQGSYYGYTF. CDR3 sequence (DNA): TGTGCCAGCGCTCGACAGGGAAGTTACTATGGCTACACCTTC.

The CDR3 coding sequence is TGTGCAAGTCGCCTTCACCCGCGTCCTCACTCCTACAATGAGCAGTTCTTC. Protein product: CASRLHPRPHSYNEQFF. This chain joins TRBV12-2 and TRBJ2-1; the DNA was not compared with TRBD2, the D call given in the table. TRBV12-2 represents a pseudogene. The CDR3 length is 17 residues.

The gene calls are TRBV5-1 and TRBJ1-1, with a possible D match to TRBD1 (6 bases). This CDR3 comprises 16 residues. Trimming took off 4 bases at V and 2 bases at J, with 18 bases between the two ends. Germline CDR1 reads SGHRS; CDR2 reads YFSETQ. CDR3 nucleotides: TGCGCCAGCAGCCCACGTTACAGGGAAATTAACACTGAAGCTTTCTTT. It yields the protein CASSPRYREINTEAFF.

The chain couples TRBV30 to TRBJ2-1; D may be TRBD2 (6 bases). V gave up 8 bases and J gave up 0 bases, with 11 bases separating them. The germline CDR1 and CDR2 sequences are GTSNPN and SVGIG (reference sequence). The CDR3 has 13 residues. The CDR3 region is CAHRESSYNEQFF. The CDR3, as DNA: TGTGCCCATCGGGAGAGCTCCTACAATGAGCAGTTCTTC.

The CDR3 reads CASSLGSGSLEQYF. The DNA for the CDR3 is TGTGCCAGCAGCTTGGGGAGCGGGAGTTTAGAGCAGTACTTC. V and J are TRBV7-2 and TRBJ2-7; 8 nucleotides align to TRBD2. With 3 bases clipped from V and 7 bases from J, the junction kept 8 bases outside the gene matches. Per the germline V gene, CDR1 is SGHTA and CDR2 is FQGNSA. The CDR3 is made up of 14 amino acids. Complete variable domain (other parts from reference TRBV7-2 and TRBJ2-7): GAGVSQSPSNKVTEKGKDVELRCDPISGHTALYWYRQSLGQGLEFLIYFQGNSAPDKSGLPSDRFSAERTGGSVSTLTIQRTQQEDSAVYLCASSLGSGSLEQYFGPGTRLTVT.

The chain combines TRBV11-2 with TRBJ1-1; no clear D. Germline V lookup: CDR1 SGHAT, CDR2 FQNNGV. Trimming pared 4 bases from V and 4 bases from J, leaving 13 bases between. The CDR3 covers 14 residues. Here the CDR3 DNA reads TGTGCCAGCAGCTGGTTCCGGGATTTCACTGAAGCTTTCTTT. It specifies CASSWFRDFTEAFF.

The chain recombines TRBV6-2 or TRBV6-3 with TRBJ1-2; 9 bases are shared with TRBD1. V gave up 2 bases and J gave up 4 bases; unmatched junction bases: 11. Looked up from germline, CDR1 is MNHEY and CDR2 is SVGEGT. CDR3 length equals 17 residues. The chain's CDR3 is CASSYGGTGNLGYGYTF. In DNA, the CDR3 is TGTGCCAGCAGTTACGGCGGGACAGGGAATTTGGGCTATGGCTACACCTTC.